These T cell receptor beta chains were read from a single sample in a study of control samples from healthy donors and cancer patients. Clones were sequenced by immunoSEQ multiplex PCR, and TCRdb holds only the in-frame ones, with some missing. This sample carries 90,000 to 150,000 clones, about 90% of them seen once, and the ten largest clones take almost 40%. Sequencing was performed on blood. The receptors here all came from a man aged 50-60 years in good health. CDR3s include the opening cysteine and the closing phenylalanine or tryptophan. The order of the fields is V gene, D gene, clone size, J gene, CDR3 DNA, CDR3 protein. D genes are given only for firm matches. Not every row has a clone size; where given, it reads once, few, many or a size class.

>TRBV11-1|-|-|TRBJ2-5
TGTGCCAGCAGCTTCATCCAAGAGACCCAGTACTTC
CASSFIQETQYF
>TRBV15|TRBD1|-|TRBJ2-7
TGTGCCACCAGCAGAGGGGGGACAGGGGGCTTGGAGCAGTACTTC
CATSRGGTGGLEQYF
>TRBV19|-|once|TRBJ1-4
TGTGCCAGTAGTATTCCAGGAAAGAATGAAAAACTGTTTTTT
CASSIPGKNEKLFF
>TRBV2|-|-|TRBJ2-2
TGTGCCAGCAGTGCGGTTGGGGGGATGAACACCGGGGAGCTGTTTTTT
CASSAVGGMNTGELFF
>TRBV5-1|-|-|TRBJ1-2
TGCGCCAGCAGCTTGGATGTAGATATCTATGGCTACACCTTC
CASSLDVDIYGYTF
>TRBV4-3|-|-|TRBJ1-2
TGCGCCAGCAGCTCCACAGGCGCTAACTATGGCTACACCTTC
CASSSTGANYGYTF
>TRBV7-2|TRBD2|-|TRBJ2-5
TGTGCCAGCAGCTTGACGGGGGGTTGGGAGACCCAGTACTTC
CASSLTGGWETQYF
>TRBV7-2|-|-|TRBJ2-2
TGTGCCAGCAGCTTAGGTCTTCTCACCGGGGAGCTGTTTTTT
CASSLGLLTGELFF
>TRBV5-1|TRBD1|-|TRBJ2-1
TGCGCCAGCAGCGTACAGGGGGCGCGGTCCAATGAGCAGTTCTTC
CASSVQGARSNEQFF
>TRBV2|-|-|TRBJ1-4
TGTGCCAGCAGTGAGGAACAGTTAGGGTTGGGGGAAAAACTGTTTTTT
CASSEEQLGLGEKLFF
>TRBV2|-|-|TRBJ1-2
TGTGCCAGCAGTCCGTCGGGGACTAACTATGGCTACACCTTC
CASSPSGTNYGYTF
>TRBV7-8|TRBD1|-|TRBJ1-5
TGTGCCAGCAGCTTAGTCGGGCAGGGGGCGAATCAGCCCCAGCATTTT
CASSLVGQGANQPQHF
>TRBV6-1|TRBD1|-|TRBJ1-3
TGTGCCAGCAGTGAACGGGGACAGGGGGCTCGGGGAAACACCATATATTTT
CASSERGQGARGNTIYF
>TRBV25-1|TRBD2|-|TRBJ2-1
TGTGCCAGCAGTGAATATGTTAGCGGGGGGCTATTTTACAATGAGCAGTTCTTC
CASSEYVSGGLFYNEQFF
>TRBV13|TRBD2|-|TRBJ2-1
TGTGCCAGCAGCCCTGCGGAGCGGGGGGCTTCTTTTGAGCAGTTCTTC
CASSPAERGASFEQFF
>TRBV29-1|-|-|TRBJ1-4
TGCAGCGTTTCAAGCTCCGGGACCCCCTCGGAAAAACTGTTTTTT
CSVSSSGTPSEKLFF
>TRBV2|-|-|TRBJ1-1
TGTGCCAGCGGGGGGTTGATACCGAACACTGAAGCTTTCTTT
CASGGLIPNTEAFF
>TRBV5-4|TRBD1|-|TRBJ2-3
TGTGCCAGCAGCTTGGGGACAGGAGACACAGATACGCAGTATTTT
CASSLGTGDTDTQYF
>TRBV24-1|TRBD2|-|TRBJ2-3
TGTGCCACCAGTGATTTGCCGCGGGGGGCACTTGATACGCAGTATTTT
CATSDLPRGALDTQYF
>TRBV4-3|TRBD2|-|TRBJ2-1
TGCGCCAGCAGCCCCCTCAGCGGGGGGGGAAATGAGCAGTTCTTC
CASSPLSGGGNEQFF
>TRBV5-1|TRBD1|-|TRBJ2-7
TGCGCCAGCAGCAGGGACAGGACGGCCTACGAGCAGTACTTC
CASSRDRTAYEQYF
>TRBV4-1|TRBD2|few|TRBJ2-2
TGCGCCAGCAGCCAAGGGCGGGGGGCGAACACCGGGGAGCTGTTTTTT
CASSQGRGANTGELFF
>TRBV2|-|-|TRBJ2-5
TGTGCCAGCAGTGAACGGAGGGGGCTTCGAGAGACCCAGTACTTC
CASSERRGLRETQYF
>TRBV7-2|-|-|TRBJ2-3
TGTGCCAGCAGCAAAGACGGTACCGGCACAGATACGCAGTATTTT
CASSKDGTGTDTQYF
>TRBV7-2|TRBD1|-|TRBJ1-2
TGTGCCAGCAGCCCCGGACAGGGGGCGGAAGGCTACACCTTC
CASSPGQGAEGYTF
>TRBV18|-|once|TRBJ1-5
TGTGCCAGCTCACCTGTTAGCAATCAGCCCCAGCATTTT
CASSPVSNQPQHF
>TRBV10-2|-|-|TRBJ1-5
TGCGCCAGCAGTGAGCCCACAGGGTCCAATCAGCCCCAGCATTTT
CASSEPTGSNQPQHF
>TRBV5-6|TRBD1|-|TRBJ2-7
TGTGCCAGCAGCTCGGGACAGTCCTACGAGCAGTACTTC
CASSSGQSYEQYF
>TRBV9|-|-|TRBJ1-4
TGTGCCAGCAGCGTTGGGTCAGGAGCTAATGAAAAACTGTTTTTT
CASSVGSGANEKLFF
>TRBV3-1/TRBV3-2|-|-|TRBJ1-2
TGTGCCAGCAGCCAAGGGGGGGGTGGAAACTATGGCTACACCTTC
CASSQGGGGNYGYTF
>TRBV3-1/TRBV3-2|-|-|TRBJ2-5
TGTGCCAGCAGCCAAGATCTTGGCAGACAAGAGACCCAGTACTTC
CASSQDLGRQETQYF
>TRBV6-5|TRBD1|-|TRBJ1-1
TGTGCCAGCAGTCAGCAGGGGGCAATAACTGAAGCTTTCTTT
CASSQQGAITEAFF
>TRBV6-4|TRBD1|few|TRBJ1-2
TGTGCCAGCAGGACAGGGGATAACTATGGCTACACCTTC
CASRTGDNYGYTF
>TRBV28|-|-|TRBJ2-7
TGTGCCAGCAGTTTAGGCTACGAGCAGTACTTC
CASSLGYEQYF
>TRBV7-9|TRBD2|few|TRBJ2-5
TGTGCCAGCAGCTTCATCGGTAGCGGGGGGCAAGAGACCCAGTACTTC
CASSFIGSGGQETQYF
>TRBV10-2|-|few|TRBJ2-7
TGCGCCAGCAGTCAGGACACCTACGAGCAGTACTTC
CASSQDTYEQYF
>TRBV11-2|-|-|TRBJ2-3
TGTGCCAGCAGCTTAGATCCTTACAGGGATACGCAGTATTTT
CASSLDPYRDTQYF
>TRBV7-2|TRBD1|once|TRBJ1-2
TGTGCCAGCAGCTTAGCAAGGGGCAGGGGGCCTGGCTACACCTTC
CASSLARGRGPGYTF
>TRBV7-9|TRBD2|-|TRBJ2-3
TGTGCCAGCAGCCGGGGTCTGGGGCGGGGGAGCACAGATACGCAGTATTTT
CASSRGLGRGSTDTQYF
>TRBV30|TRBD2|-|TRBJ2-1
TGTGCCTGGAGGGTGGCGGGGGGGCCACAAGAGCAGTTCTTC
CAWRVAGGPQEQFF
>TRBV7-9|-|-|TRBJ2-7
TGTGCCAGCAGCTTAGGAGGTAGAACCCACGAGCAGTACTTC
CASSLGGRTHEQYF
>TRBV10-3|-|-|TRBJ1-3
TGTGCCATCAGTGAAGCGGATCTTGGAAACACCATATATTTT
CAISEADLGNTIYF
>TRBV11-1|-|-|TRBJ2-7
TGTGCCAGCAGCTTATTTGGAGCGTTCTACGAGCAGTACTTC
CASSLFGAFYEQYF
>TRBV5-1|-|-|TRBJ1-3
TGCGCCAGCAGCTTGGGTGGCTCTGGAAACACCATATATTTT
CASSLGGSGNTIYF
>TRBV9|TRBD1|-|TRBJ1-4
TGTGCCAGCAGCGTGGGGACAGGGACAAATGAAAAACTGTTTTTT
CASSVGTGTNEKLFF
>TRBV6-5|TRBD1|-|TRBJ2-7
TGTGCCAGCAGTTGGGGGACAGGAGAGACCTACGAGCAGTACTTC
CASSWGTGETYEQYF
>TRBV18|-|-|TRBJ1-5
TGTGCCAGCTTCGAGGGGAACAATCAGCCCCAGCATTTT
CASFEGNNQPQHF
>TRBV30|TRBD1|-|TRBJ1-4
TGTGCCTGGACACGGACAGGGCTGGAGGAAAAACTGTTTTTT
CAWTRTGLEEKLFF
>TRBV5-1|-|-|TRBJ1-2
TGCGCCAGCAGCCCTGGGACATCCAACTACACCTTC
CASSPGTSNYTF
>TRBV5-1|-|-|TRBJ1-1
TGCGCCAGCAGCCCGACAGGGAACACTGAAGCTTTCTTT
CASSPTGNTEAFF
>TRBV30|TRBD1|few|TRBJ2-5
TGTGCCTGGCGTGACAGGGGTGCGACCCAGTACTTC
CAWRDRGATQYF
>TRBV6-6|-|few|TRBJ1-3
TGTGCCAGCAGTTACTTCCTCAGTGGAAACACCATATATTTT
CASSYFLSGNTIYF
>TRBV27|TRBD1|-|TRBJ2-1
TGTGCCAGCAGTCCATTCACAGGGGGCGATGAGCAGTTCTTC
CASSPFTGGDEQFF
>TRBV5-4|TRBD2|-|TRBJ2-3
TGTGCCAGCAGCAAGGGACTAGCCTTCCCAGATACGCAGTATTTT
CASSKGLAFPDTQYF
>TRBV5-6|-|-|TRBJ1-3
TGTGCCAGCAGCTTGGGGGGTATCGGAAACACCATATATTTT
CASSLGGIGNTIYF